This record covers a single T cell receptor beta chain. Its antigen is unknown. The record originates from a study of cytomegalovirus exposure and HLA in healthy donors. Both 60 Vbeta primers and 13 Jbeta primers went into the PCR. The data were produced by immunoSEQ multiplex PCR, yet TCRdb's version contains in-frame clones alone and is incomplete. Of some 99,000 clones listed, about 86% are singletons. CDR1 MNHNS and CDR2 SASEGT come from the germline V gene. The CDR3 contains 15 residues. Trimming cost V 6 bases and J 0 bases; bases outside gene matches: 3. Findings of the study overall: Researchers reported in a later analysis that a missense DCLRE1C variant was tied to TCR beta V- and J-gene trimming. The authors considered a cluster of highly shared sequence variants likely to be a sequencing artifact.

Sequenced: PBMCs. The receptor comes from a woman aged 25 to 39 in good health and CMV-seronegative. The rearrangement links TRBV6-1 to TRBJ2-2; 8 bases line up with TRBD1. The CDR3 sequence is CASRRTGTNTGELFF. The CDR3 region has the DNA TGTGCCAGCAGACGGACAGGGACGAACACCGGGGAGCTGTTTTTT.